This TCR beta chain was profiled in a study of T cell responses to AZD1222 COVID-19 vaccine. TCRdb's table, derived via immunoSEQ multiplex PCR, lists solely in-frame clones and lacks some. There are about 130,000 clones in the sample; 80% to 95% occur only once, and about 3% lies in the top ten. CDR3 length: 13 amino acids. V gave up 6 bases and J gave up 6 bases; unmatched junction bases: 4. CDR1 LNHDA and CDR2 SQIVND come from the germline V gene (reference sequence). Specimen: peripheral blood, collected on day 0 of AZD1222 vaccination. The chain links TRBV19 to TRBJ1-5, with TRBD1 matching over 8 bases. The receptor comes from an adult in good health. The CDR3 reads CASRDRDGQPQHF. The CDR3 DNA sequence: TGTGCCAGTAGGGACAGGGATGGTCAGCCCCAGCATTTT.